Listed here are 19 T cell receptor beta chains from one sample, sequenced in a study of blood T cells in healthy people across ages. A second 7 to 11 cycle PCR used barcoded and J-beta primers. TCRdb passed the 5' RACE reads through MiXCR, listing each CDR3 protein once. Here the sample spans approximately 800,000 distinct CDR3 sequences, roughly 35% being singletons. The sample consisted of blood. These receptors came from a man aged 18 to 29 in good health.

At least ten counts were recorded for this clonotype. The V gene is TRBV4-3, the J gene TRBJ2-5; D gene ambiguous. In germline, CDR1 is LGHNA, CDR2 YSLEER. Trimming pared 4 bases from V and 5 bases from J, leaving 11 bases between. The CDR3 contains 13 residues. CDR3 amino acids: CASSLSAFETQYF. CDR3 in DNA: TGCGCCAGCAGCCTCAGTGCCTTCGAGACCCAGTACTTC.

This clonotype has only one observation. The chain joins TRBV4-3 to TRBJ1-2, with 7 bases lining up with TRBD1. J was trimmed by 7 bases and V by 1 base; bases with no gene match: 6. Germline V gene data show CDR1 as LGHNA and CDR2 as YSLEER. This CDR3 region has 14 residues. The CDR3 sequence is CASSQGSTGFGYTF. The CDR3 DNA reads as TGCGCCAGCAGCCAAGGGTCGACAGGGTTTGGCTACACCTTC.

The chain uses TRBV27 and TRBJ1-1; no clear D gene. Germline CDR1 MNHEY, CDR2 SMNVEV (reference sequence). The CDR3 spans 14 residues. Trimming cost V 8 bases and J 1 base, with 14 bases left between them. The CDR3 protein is CASGTRVTNTEAFF. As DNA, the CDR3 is TGTGCCAGCGGAACGAGGGTCACGAACACTGAAGCTTTCTTT.

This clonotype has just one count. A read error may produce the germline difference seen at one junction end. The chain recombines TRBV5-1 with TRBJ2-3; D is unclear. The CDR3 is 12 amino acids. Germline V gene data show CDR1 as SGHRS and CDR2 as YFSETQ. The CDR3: CANSPDTDTQYF. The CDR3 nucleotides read TGCGCCAACAGCCCGGACACAGATACGCAGTATTTT.

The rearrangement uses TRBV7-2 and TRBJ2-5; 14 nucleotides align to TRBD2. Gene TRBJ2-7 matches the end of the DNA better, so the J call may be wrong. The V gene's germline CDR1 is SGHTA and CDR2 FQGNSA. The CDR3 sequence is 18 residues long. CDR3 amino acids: CASSLRTSGGPDDYEQYF. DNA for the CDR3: TGTGCCAGCAGCTTGCGGACTAGCGGGGGGCCAGATGACTACGAGCAGTACTTC.

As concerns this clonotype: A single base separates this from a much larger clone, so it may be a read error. The CDR3 loop reads CGSSIGAVYRYTF. CDR3 sequence (DNA): TGTGGCAGCAGCATCGGCGCCGTTTACCGCTACACCTTC. The V gene is TRBV21-1, the J gene TRBJ1-2; TRBD1, the D gene given by the table, was not confirmed from the DNA. TRBV21-1 is a recognized pseudogene. CDR3 size: 13 residues.

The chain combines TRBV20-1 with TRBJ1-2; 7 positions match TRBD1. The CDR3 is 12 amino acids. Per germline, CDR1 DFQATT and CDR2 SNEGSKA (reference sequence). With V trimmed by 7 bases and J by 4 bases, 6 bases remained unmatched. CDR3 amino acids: CSGDSSLYGYTF. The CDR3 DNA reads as TGCAGTGGGGACAGCTCCCTCTATGGCTACACCTTC.

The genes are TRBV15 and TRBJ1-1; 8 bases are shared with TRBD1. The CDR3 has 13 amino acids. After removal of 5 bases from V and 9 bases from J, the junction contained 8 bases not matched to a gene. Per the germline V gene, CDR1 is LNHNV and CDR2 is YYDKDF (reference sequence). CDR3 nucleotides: TGTGCCACCAGCCGGACAGGGAGGACTAAAGCTTTCTTT. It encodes CATSRTGRTKAFF. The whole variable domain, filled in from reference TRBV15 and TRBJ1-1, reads DAMVIQNPRYQVTQFGKPVTLSCSQTLNHNVMYWYQQKSSQAPKLLFHYYDKDFNNEADTPDNFQSRRPNTSFCFLDIRSPGLGDTAMYLCATSRTGRTKAFFGQGTRLTVV.

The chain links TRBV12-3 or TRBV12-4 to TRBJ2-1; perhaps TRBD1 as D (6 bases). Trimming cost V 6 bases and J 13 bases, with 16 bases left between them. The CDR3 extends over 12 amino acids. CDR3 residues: CASSRGTRPQFF. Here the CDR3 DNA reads TGTGCCAGCAGCCGTGGGACAAGACCACAGTTCTTC.

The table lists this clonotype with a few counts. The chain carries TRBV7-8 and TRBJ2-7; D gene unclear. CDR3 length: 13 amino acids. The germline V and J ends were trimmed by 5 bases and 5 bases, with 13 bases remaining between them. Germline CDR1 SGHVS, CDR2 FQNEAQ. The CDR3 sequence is CASSPILPHEQYF. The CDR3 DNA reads TGTGCCAGCAGCCCCATTTTGCCCCACGAGCAGTACTTC. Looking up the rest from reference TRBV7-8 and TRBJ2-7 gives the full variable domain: GAGVSQSPRYKVAKRGQDVALRCDPISGHVSLFWYQQALGQGPEFLTYFQNEAQLDKSGLPSDRFFAERPEGSVSTLKIQRTQQEDSAVYLCASSPILPHEQYFGPGTRLTVT.

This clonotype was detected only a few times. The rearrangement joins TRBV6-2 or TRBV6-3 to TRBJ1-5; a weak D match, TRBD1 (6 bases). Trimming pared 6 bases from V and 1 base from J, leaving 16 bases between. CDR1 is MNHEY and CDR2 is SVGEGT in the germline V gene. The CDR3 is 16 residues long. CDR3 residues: CASSGDRLGSNQPQHF. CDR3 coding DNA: TGTGCCAGCAGCGGCGACAGGCTCGGGAGCAATCAGCCCCAGCATTTT.

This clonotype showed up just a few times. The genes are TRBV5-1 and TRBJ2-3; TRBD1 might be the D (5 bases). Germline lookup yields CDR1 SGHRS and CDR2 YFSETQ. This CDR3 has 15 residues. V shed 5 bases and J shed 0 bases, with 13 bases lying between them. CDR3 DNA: TGCGCCAGCAGTGTCAGGGCAGCCAGCACAGATACGCAGTATTTT. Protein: CASSVRAASTDTQYF.

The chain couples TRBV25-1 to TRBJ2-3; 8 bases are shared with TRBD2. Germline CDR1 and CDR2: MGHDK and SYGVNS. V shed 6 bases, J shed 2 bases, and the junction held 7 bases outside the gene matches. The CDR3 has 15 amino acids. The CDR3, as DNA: TGTGCCAGCAGGGACCTTAGCGGGGACACAGATACGCAGTATTTT. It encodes CASRDLSGDTDTQYF.

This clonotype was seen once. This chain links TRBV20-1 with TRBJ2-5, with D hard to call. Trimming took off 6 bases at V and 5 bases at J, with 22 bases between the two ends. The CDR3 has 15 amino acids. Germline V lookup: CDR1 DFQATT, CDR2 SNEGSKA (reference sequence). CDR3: CSAGPAGNARETQYF. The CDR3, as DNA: TGCAGTGCGGGTCCAGCCGGAAACGCCCGGGAGACCCAGTACTTC.

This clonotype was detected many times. The CDR3 DNA sequence: TGTGCCAGCAGCTTAGGAGGGAATAACGAGCAGTACTTC. This sequence encodes CASSLGGNNEQYF. This chain joins TRBV7-9 and TRBJ2-7; perhaps TRBD2 as D (5 bases). Trimming removed 1 base at V and 5 bases at J, with 9 bases between. The CDR3 runs 13 residues. Germline V lookup: CDR1 SEHNR, CDR2 FQNEAQ (reference sequence).

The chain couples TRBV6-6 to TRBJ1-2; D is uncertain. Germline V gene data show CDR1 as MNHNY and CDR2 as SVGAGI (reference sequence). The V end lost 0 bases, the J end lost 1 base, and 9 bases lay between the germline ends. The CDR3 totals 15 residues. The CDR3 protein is CASSYSREVNYGYTF. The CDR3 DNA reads TGTGCCAGCAGTTACTCTCGGGAAGTTAACTATGGCTACACCTTC.

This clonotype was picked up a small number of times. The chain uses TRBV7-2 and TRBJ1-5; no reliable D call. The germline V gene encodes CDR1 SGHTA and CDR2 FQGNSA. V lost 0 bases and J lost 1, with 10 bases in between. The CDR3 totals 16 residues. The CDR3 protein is CASSLARGSSNQPQHF. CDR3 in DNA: TGTGCCAGCAGCTTAGCGCGGGGTAGCAGCAATCAGCCCCAGCATTTT. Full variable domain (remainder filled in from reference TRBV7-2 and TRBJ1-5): GAGVSQSPSNKVTEKGKDVELRCDPISGHTALYWYRQSLGQGLEFLIYFQGNSAPDKSGLPSDRFSAERTGGSVSTLTIQRTQQEDSAVYLCASSLARGSSNQPQHFGDGTRLSIL.

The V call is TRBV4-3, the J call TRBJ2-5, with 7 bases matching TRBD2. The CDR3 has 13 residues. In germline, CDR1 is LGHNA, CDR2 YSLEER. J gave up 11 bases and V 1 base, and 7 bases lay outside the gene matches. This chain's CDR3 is CASSQVTSQEQYF. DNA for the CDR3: TGCGCCAGCAGCCAAGTGACTAGCCAGGAGCAGTACTTC.

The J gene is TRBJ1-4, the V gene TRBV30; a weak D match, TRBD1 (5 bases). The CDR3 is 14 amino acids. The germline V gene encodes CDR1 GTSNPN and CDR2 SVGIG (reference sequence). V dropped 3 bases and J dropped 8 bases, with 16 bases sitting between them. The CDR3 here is CAWSSGTANEKLFF. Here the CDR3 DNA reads TGTGCCTGGAGCTCCGGGACCGCGAACGAAAAACTGTTTTTT.